A selection of T cell receptor beta chains follows, all from one sample in a study of blood T cell repertoires in COVID-19. The protocol was immunoSEQ multiplex PCR, while the TCRdb copy is restricted to in-frame clones and leaves out a portion. The table shows roughly 70,000 clones, with around 83% occurring only once. Sequenced input: peripheral blood. The source is a man in his 70s with active COVID-19. The CDR3 runs from the conserved cysteine through the conserved F or W. Fields, in order: clone size, V gene, J gene, D gene, CDR3 DNA, CDR3 protein. The D gene is left open where the match is weak. Some rows have no size entry. The others give once, few or many, or a class for an expanded clone.

>NA|TRBV29-1|TRBJ2-6|NA
TGCAGCGTCCGCGGTGTCGCCAACGTCCTGACTTTC
CSVRGVANVLTF
>NA|TRBV6-2/TRBV6-3|TRBJ2-6|NA
TGTGCCAGCAGCGGGGCTTCTGGGGCCAACGTCCTGACTTTC
CASSGASGANVLTF
>NA|TRBV30|TRBJ2-1|TRBD2
TGTGCCTGGAGTCCTGGGACTAGCGGGAGTGGTGAGCAGTTCTTC
CAWSPGTSGSGEQFF
>NA|TRBV9|TRBJ2-7|TRBD2
TGTGCCAGCAGCGTAGGGGGACTAGGCGGGTCCTACGAGCAGTACTTC
CASSVGGLGGSYEQYF
>NA|TRBV28|TRBJ2-5|TRBD1
TGTGCCAGCAGTCCCCCGGACAGGGGTGGCGGGACCCAGTACTTC
CASSPPDRGGGTQYF
>few|TRBV5-6|TRBJ2-7|TRBD1
TGTGCCAGCAGCTCCGCCTACCGGGACAGGGTAAGAGTTGGGCAGTACTTC
CASSSAYRDRVRVGQYF
>NA|TRBV6-5|TRBJ1-2|NA
TGTGCCAGCAGGGAGGTAGGGTCATCCTATGGCTACACCTTC
CASREVGSSYGYTF
>NA|TRBV7-2|TRBJ2-3|NA
TGTGCCAGCAGCCCCCAGGGGGGAGCGCCGAGCACAGATACGCAGTATTTT
CASSPQGGAPSTDTQYF
>NA|TRBV27|TRBJ2-7|TRBD1
TGTGCCAGCAGTCGCCGGGACAGCAAGACCAACTACGAGCAGTACTTC
CASSRRDSKTNYEQYF
>NA|TRBV7-9|TRBJ2-7|NA
TGTGCCAGCAGCTTAGGCCAGCGGAGCCCCTACGAGCAGTACTTC
CASSLGQRSPYEQYF
>once|TRBV7-9|TRBJ2-5|NA
TGTGCCAGCAGCCCCCCGGGTCCGTACCAAGAGACCCAGTACTTC
CASSPPGPYQETQYF
>NA|TRBV6-5|TRBJ2-5|NA
TGTGCCAGCAGGTTGACGACAGCCTCTTGGGAGACCCAGTACTTC
CASRLTTASWETQYF
>NA|TRBV19|TRBJ1-2|NA
TGTGCCAGTAGGATGCCGGCCGGAGCTAACTATGGCTACACCTTC
CASRMPAGANYGYTF
>NA|TRBV11-3|TRBJ2-5|NA
TGTGCCAGCAGCTTAGAGGGGGCGGGCGCCCGACAAGAGACCCAGTACTTC
CASSLEGAGARQETQYF
>NA|TRBV28|TRBJ1-6|NA
TGTGCCAGCAGCCCCCCGTGGGGCCGCAATAATTCACCCCTCCACTTT
CASSPPWGRNNSPLHF
>NA|TRBV28|TRBJ1-3|NA
TGTGCCAGCAGTTTGGGGGGGCAGCCCACTGGAAACACCATATATTTT
CASSLGGQPTGNTIYF
>NA|TRBV27|TRBJ2-7|NA
TGTGCCACCGGAAAGCCGAGGAGGGAGCAGTACTTC
CATGKPRREQYF
>once|TRBV7-3|TRBJ1-2|TRBD1
TGTGCCAGCAGCGCACGAACCCATAACCCGGGACAGGATGGCTACACCTTC
CASSARTHNPGQDGYTF
>NA|TRBV4-3|TRBJ2-7|TRBD2
TGCGCCAGCAGCCCCGGACTAGCCCTCAGCTCCTACGAGCAGTACTTC
CASSPGLALSSYEQYF
>once|TRBV7-3|TRBJ2-1|NA
TGTGCCAGCAGCCCCGAGCGGGCGCCCCACAATGAGCAGTTCTTC
CASSPERAPHNEQFF
>NA|TRBV7-2|TRBJ2-6|NA
TGTGCCAGCAGCTTAGGTGGGGGGGCTGCTGGGGCCAACGTCCTGACTTTC
CASSLGGGAAGANVLTF
>NA|TRBV27|TRBJ2-7|TRBD2
TGTGCCAGCAGTTTATACCCGACTAGCCGCGAGCAGTACTTC
CASSLYPTSREQYF